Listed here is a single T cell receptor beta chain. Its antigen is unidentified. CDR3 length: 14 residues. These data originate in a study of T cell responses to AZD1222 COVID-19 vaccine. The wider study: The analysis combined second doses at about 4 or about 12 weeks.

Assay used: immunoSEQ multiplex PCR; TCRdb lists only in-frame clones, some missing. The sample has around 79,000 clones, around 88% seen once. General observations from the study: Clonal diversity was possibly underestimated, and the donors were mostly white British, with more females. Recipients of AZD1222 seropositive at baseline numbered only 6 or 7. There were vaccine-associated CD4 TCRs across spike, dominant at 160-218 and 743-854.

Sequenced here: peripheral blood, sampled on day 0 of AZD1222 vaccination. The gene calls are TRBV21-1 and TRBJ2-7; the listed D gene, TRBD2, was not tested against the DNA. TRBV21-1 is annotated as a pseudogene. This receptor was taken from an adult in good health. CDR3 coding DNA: TGTGCCCGTAGCAGGGAGCGGGATCTCTACGAGCAGTACTTC. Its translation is CARSRERDLYEQYF.